This T cell receptor beta chain was found in a study of blood T cell repertoires in COVID-19. Study-wide context: Sources were T cells, B-cell-depleted T cells, or PBMCs; the material itself was cDNA or gDNA.

TCRdb's copy holds only in-frame clones and misses some; the assay was immunoSEQ multiplex PCR. There are tens of thousands of clones in the sample; 80% to 90% occur only once, and 1.5% to 2.5% lies in the top ten. This clone was seen once. CDR3 size: 14 residues. Deletions cut 4 bases from V and 4 bases from J, with 14 bases between. The V gene's germline CDR1 is SGHRS and CDR2 YFSETQ. The sequence was collected from a woman older than 75 with active or convalescent COVID-19. The sample consisted of peripheral blood. The rearrangement joins TRBV5-1 to TRBJ1-1, with D possibly TRBD1 on 6 matching bases. The CDR3 region is CASSPTAGVTEAFF. Written as DNA, the CDR3 is TGCGCCAGCAGCCCAACCGCAGGGGTCACTGAAGCTTTCTTT.